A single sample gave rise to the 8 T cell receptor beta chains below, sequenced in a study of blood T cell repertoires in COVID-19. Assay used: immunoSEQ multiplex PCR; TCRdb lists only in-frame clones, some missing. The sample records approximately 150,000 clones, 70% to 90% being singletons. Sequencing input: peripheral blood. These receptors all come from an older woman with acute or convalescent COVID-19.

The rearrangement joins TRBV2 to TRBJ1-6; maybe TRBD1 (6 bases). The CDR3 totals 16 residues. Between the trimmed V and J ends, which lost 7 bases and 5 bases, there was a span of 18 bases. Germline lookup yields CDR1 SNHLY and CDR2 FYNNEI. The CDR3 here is CASTLGAVTNNSPLHF. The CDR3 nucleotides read TGTGCCAGCACCTTGGGGGCAGTAACAAATAATTCACCCCTCCACTTT.

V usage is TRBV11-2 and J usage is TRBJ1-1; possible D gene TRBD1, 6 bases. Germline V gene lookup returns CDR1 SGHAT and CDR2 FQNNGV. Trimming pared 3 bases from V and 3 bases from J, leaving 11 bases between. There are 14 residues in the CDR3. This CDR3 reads CASSLADSYTEAFF. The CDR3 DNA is TGTGCCAGCAGCTTGGCGGACAGCTACACTGAAGCTTTCTTT. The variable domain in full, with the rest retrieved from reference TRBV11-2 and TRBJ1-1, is EAGVAQSPRYKIIEKRQSVAFWCNPISGHATLYWYQQILGQGPKLLIQFQNNGVVDDSQLPKDRFSAERLKGVDSTLKIQPAKLEDSAVYLCASSLADSYTEAFFGQGTRLTVV.

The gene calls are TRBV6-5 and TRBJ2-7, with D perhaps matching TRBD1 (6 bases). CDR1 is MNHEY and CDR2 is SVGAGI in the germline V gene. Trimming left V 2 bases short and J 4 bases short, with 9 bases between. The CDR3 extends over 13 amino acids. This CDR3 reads CASSYRGKYEQYF. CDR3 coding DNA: TGTGCCAGCAGTTACAGGGGGAAGTACGAGCAGTACTTC.

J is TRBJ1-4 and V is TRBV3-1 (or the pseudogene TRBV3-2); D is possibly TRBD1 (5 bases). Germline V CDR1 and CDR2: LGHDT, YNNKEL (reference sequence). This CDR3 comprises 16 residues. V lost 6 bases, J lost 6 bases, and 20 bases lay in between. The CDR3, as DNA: TGTGCCAGCAGGACCACACTAAGGCAGGGCGATGAAAAACTGTTTTTT. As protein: CASRTTLRQGDEKLFF.

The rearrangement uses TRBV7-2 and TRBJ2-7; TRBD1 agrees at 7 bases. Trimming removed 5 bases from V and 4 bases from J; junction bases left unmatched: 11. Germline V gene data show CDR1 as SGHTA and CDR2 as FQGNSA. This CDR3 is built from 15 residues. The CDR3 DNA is TGTGCCAGCAGCGCATCCGGGACAGTCGGATACGAGCAGTACTTC. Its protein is CASSASGTVGYEQYF.

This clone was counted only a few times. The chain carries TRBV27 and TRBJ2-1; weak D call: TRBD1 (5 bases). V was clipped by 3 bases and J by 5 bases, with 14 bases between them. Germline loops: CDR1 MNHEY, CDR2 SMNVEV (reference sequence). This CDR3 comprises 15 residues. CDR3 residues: CASSLGPEVHNEQFF. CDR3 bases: TGTGCCAGCAGTTTGGGGCCAGAGGTACACAATGAGCAGTTCTTC.

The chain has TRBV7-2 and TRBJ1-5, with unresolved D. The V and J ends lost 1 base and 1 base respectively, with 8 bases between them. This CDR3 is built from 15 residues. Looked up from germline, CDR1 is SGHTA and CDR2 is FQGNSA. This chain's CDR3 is CASSLESGSNQPQHF. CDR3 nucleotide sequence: TGTGCCAGCAGCTTAGAGAGCGGCAGCAATCAGCCCCAGCATTTT.

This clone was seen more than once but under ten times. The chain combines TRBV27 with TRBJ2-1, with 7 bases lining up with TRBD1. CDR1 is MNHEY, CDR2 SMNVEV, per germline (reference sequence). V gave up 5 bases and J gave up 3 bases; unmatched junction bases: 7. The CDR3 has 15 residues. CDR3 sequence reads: CASSARQGVYNEQFF. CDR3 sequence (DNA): TGTGCCAGCAGTGCCCGACAGGGAGTCTACAATGAGCAGTTCTTC.